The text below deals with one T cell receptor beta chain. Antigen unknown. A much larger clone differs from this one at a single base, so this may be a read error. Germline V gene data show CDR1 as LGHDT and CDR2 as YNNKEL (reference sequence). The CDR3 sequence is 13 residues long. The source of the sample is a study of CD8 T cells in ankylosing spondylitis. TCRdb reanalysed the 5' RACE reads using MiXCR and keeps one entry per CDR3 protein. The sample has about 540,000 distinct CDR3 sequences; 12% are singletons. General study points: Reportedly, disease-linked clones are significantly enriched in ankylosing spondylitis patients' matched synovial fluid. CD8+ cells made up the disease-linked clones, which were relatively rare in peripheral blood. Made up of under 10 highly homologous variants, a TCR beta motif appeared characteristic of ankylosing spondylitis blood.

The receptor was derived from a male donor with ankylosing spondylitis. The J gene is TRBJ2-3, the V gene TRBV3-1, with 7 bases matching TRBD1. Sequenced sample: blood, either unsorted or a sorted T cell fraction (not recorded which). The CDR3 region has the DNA TGTGCCAGCAGCCAAGTGGGGACAGATACGCACTATTTT. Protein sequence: CASSQVGTDTHYF.